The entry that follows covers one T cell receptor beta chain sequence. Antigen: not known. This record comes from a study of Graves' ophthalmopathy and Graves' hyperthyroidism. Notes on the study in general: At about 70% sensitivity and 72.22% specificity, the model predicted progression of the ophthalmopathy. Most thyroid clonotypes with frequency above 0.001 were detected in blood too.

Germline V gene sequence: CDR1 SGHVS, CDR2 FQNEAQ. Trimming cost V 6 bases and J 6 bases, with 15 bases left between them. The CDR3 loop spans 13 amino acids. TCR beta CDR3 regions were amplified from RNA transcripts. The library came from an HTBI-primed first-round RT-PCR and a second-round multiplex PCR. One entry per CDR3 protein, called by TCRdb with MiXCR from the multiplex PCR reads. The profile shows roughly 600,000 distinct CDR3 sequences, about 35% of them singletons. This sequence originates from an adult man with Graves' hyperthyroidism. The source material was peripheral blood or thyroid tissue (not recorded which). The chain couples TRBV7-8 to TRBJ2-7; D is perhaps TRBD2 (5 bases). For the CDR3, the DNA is TGTGCCAGCAGTCTCTCGGGGTTCCGCGAGCAGTACTTC. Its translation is CASSLSGFREQYF.